This TCR beta chain appears in the sequencing data of a study of T cells in Graves' hyperthyroidism and ophthalmopathy. The CDR3 sequence is 15 residues long. Germline assignment: CDR1 SGHTA and CDR2 FQGNSA. The V end lost 4 bases, the J end lost 5 bases, and 17 bases lay between the germline ends. Findings and limits, study-wide: For ophthalmopathy, model prediction preceded onset by a median roughly 5.9 months.

There were TCR beta CDR3 regions amplified from RNA transcripts. Primed by the HTBI set, a first-round RT-PCR was run on the TCR CDR3. TCRdb called the multiplex PCR reads again in MiXCR, with one record for every CDR3 protein. Here the sample spans a few hundred thousand distinct CDR3 sequences, under 60% being singletons. Notes on this clonotype: Its antigen is unidentified.

Patients with uncontrolled infections, other autoimmune diseases, pregnancy or lactation were excluded. The receptor was derived from a woman aged 18 to 35 with Graves' hyperthyroidism. The specimen was peripheral blood or thyroid tissue (not recorded which). V and J are TRBV7-2 and TRBJ1-1; tentative D call: TRBD1 (6 bases). Written as DNA, the CDR3 is TGTGCCAGCAGCTCTACAGGGCGGGGGAGAACTGAAGCTTTCTTT. The encoded protein is CASSSTGRGRTEAFF.